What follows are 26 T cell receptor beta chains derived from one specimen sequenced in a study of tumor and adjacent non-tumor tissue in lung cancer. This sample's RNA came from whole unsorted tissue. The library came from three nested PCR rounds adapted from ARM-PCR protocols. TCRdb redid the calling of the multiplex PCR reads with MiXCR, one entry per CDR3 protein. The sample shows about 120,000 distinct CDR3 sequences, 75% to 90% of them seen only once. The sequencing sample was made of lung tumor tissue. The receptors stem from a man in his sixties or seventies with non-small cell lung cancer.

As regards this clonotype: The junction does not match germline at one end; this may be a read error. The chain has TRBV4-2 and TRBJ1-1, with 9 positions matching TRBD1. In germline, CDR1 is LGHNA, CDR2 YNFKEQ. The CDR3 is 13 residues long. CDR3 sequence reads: CASSQSGTGKAFF. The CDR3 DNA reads TGTGCTAGCAGCCAATCAGGGACAGGGAAAGCTTTCTTT.

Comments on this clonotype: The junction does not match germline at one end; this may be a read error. The CDR3 protein is CAISVAASGSIGQETQYF. The CDR3 nucleotides read TGTGCCATCAGCGTAGCGGCTAGCGGGAGTATTGGGCAAGAGACCCAGTACTTC. The V and J genes are TRBV9 and TRBJ2-5, with 10 bases that match TRBD2. Germline V gives CDR1 SGDLS, CDR2 YYNGEE. The CDR3 consists of 18 residues. The variable domain in full, with the rest retrieved from reference TRBV9 and TRBJ2-5, is DSGVTQTPKHLITATGQRVTLRCSPRSGDLSVYWYQQSLDQGLQFLIQYYNGEERAKGNILERFSAQQFPDLHSELNLSSLELGDSALYFCAISVAASGSIGQETQYFGPGTRLLVL.

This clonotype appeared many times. The CDR3, as DNA: TGCAGCGTTGAAGATCGAGAGAGCGAGCAGTACTTC. Amino acids: CSVEDRESEQYF. V usage is TRBV29-1 and J usage is TRBJ2-7; unclear D gene. Germline V gene lookup returns CDR1 SQVTM and CDR2 ANQGSEA. The CDR3 is 12 amino acids. V lost 0 bases, J lost 6 bases, and 9 bases lay in between.

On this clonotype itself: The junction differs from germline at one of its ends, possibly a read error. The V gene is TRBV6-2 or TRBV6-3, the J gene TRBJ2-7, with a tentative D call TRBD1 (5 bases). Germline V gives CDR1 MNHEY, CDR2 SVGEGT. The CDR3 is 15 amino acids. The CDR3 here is CASNTKTRGSYEQYF. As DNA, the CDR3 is TGTGCAAGCAATACTAAGACAAGGGGATCCTACGAGCAGTACTTC.

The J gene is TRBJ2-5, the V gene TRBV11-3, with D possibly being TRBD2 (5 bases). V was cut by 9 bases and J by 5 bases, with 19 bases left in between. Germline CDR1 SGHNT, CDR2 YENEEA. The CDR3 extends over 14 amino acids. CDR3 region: CASDSGWRRETQYF. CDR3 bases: TGTGCCAGTGATTCCGGCTGGAGGCGGGAGACCCAGTACTTC.

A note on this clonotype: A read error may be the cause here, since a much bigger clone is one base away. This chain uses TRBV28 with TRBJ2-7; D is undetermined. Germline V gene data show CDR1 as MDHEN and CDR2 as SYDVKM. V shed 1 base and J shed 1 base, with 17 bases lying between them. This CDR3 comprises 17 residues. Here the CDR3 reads CASSLSDLLHGSYEQYF. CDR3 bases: TGTGCCAGCAGTTTATCCGACTTGCTCCATGGTTCCTACGAGCAGTACTTC.

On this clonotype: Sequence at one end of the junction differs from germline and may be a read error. In nucleotides, the CDR3 is TGTGCCAGCAGTTTAGTACCCACTCTGCTAGCCTACTACGAGCAGTACTTC. Translated: CASSLVPTLLAYYEQYF. The genes are TRBV11-2 and TRBJ2-7; TRBD2 is a possible D gene (5 bases). Germline V CDR1 and CDR2: SGHAT, FQNNGV. This CDR3 comprises 17 residues.

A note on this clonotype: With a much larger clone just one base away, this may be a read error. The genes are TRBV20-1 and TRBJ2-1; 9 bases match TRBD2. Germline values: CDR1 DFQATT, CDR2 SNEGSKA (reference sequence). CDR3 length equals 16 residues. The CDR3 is CSPRDPWAGGFNEQFF. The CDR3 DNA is TGCAGTCCTAGAGATCCGTGGGCGGGGGGGTTCAATGAGCAGTTCTTC.

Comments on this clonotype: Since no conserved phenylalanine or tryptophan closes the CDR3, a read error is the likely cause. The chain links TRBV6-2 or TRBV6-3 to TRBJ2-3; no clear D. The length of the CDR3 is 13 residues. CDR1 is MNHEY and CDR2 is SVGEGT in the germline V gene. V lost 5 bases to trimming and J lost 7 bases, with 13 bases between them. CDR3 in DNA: TGTGCCAGCAGTGGGTACATGGGGAATACGCAGTATTTA. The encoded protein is CASSGYMGNTQYL.

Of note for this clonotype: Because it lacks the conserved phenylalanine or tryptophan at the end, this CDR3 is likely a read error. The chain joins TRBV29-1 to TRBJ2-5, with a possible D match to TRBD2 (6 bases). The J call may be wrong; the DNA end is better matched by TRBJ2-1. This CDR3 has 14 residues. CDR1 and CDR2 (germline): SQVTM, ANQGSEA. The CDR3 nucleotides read TGCAGCGCTGCCTTAGAGGGAGGAGACAATGAGCAGTTCCTC. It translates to CSAALEGGDNEQFL.

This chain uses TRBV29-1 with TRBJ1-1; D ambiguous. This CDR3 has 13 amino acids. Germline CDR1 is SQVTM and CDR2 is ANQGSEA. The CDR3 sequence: CSGDGIKYTEAFF. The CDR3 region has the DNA TGCAGTGGCGACGGGATAAAATACACTGAAGCTTTCTTT.

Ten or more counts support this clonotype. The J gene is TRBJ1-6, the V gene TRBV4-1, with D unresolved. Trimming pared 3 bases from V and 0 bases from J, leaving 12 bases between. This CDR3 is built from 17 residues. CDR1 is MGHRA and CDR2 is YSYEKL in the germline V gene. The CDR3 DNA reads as TGCGCCAGCAGCCAGGCCGTCATTAGCTCCTATAATTCACCCCTCCACTTT. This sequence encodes CASSQAVISSYNSPLHF.

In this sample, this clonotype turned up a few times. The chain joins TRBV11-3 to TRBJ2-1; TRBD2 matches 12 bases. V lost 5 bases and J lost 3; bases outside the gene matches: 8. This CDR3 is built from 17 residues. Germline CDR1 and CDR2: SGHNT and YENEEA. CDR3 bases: TGTGCCAGCAGCCTCCTTCGGACTAGCGGGGACTACAATGAGCAGTTCTTC. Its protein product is CASSLLRTSGDYNEQFF.

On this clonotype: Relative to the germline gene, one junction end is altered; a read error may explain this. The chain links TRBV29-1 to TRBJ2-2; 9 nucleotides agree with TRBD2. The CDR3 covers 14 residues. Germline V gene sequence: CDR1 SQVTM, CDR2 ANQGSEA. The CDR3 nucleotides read TGCAGCATTAACGCAGCGGGGGGCACCGGGGACCTGTTTTTT. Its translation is CSINAAGGTGDLFF.

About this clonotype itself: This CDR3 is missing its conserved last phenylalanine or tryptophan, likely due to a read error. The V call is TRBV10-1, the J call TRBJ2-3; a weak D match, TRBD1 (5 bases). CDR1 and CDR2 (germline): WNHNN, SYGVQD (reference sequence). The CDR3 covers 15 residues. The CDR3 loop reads CASSESKQAADTQYL. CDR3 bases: TGTGCCAGTAGTGAGTCGAAACAGGCCGCAGATACGCAGTATCTT.

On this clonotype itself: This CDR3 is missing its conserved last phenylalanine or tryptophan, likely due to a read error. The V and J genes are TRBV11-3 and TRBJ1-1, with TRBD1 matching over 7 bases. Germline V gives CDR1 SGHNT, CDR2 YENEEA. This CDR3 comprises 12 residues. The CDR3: CAISDRVYKAFI. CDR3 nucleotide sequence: TGTGCCATCAGCGACAGGGTGTATAAAGCTTTCATT.

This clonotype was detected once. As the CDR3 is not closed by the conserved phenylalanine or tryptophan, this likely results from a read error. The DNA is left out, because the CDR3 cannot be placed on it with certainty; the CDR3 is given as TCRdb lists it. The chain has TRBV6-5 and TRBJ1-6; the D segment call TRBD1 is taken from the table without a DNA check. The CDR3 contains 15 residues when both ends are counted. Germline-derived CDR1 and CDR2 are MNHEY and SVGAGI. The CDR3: CASSYSAERGFTPPL.

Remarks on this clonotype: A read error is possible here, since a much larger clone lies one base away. The CDR3 DNA sequence: TGCAGTGCCAGATCGGGACAGGGAGGTGAAAAACTGTTTTTT. Translated, it gives CSARSGQGGEKLFF. The rearrangement uses TRBV20-1 and TRBJ1-4, with 9 bases identical to TRBD1. From germline, CDR1 is DFQATT and CDR2 SNEGSKA (reference sequence). Trimming at V came to 6 bases and at J to 7 bases, leaving 9 bases not matched to a gene. The CDR3 contains 14 residues.

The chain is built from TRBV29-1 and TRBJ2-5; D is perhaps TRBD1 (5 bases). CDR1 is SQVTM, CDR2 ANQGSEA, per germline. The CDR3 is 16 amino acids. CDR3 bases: TGCATCGCTAAGCCCTACTTCCAGACAGATCAAGAGACCCAGTACTTC. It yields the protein CIAKPYFQTDQETQYF.

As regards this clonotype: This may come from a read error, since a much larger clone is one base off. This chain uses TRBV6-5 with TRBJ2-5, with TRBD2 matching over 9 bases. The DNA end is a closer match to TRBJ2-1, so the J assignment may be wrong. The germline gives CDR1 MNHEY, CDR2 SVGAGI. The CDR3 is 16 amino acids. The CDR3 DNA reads TGTACCAGCAGTTACTCGGTAGCGGGGGAAAAAGAGACCCAGTTCTTC. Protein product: CTSSYSVAGEKETQFF.

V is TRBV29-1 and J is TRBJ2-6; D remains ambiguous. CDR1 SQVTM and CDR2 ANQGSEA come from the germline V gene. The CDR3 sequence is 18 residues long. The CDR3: CSVSDWDRVSSGANVLTF. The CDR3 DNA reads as TGCAGTGTTTCCGACTGGGATAGGGTTTCCTCTGGGGCCAACGTCCTGACTTTC.

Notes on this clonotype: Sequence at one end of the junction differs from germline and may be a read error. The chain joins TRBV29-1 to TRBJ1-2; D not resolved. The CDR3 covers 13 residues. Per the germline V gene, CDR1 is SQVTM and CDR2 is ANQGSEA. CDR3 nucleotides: TGCAGCTTTCTCCAGACGGGAGCCCATGGCTACACGTTC. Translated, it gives CSFLQTGAHGYTF.

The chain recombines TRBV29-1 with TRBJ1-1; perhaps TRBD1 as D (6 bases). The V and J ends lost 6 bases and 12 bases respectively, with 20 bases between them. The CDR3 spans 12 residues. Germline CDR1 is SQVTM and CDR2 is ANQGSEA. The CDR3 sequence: CSVLGAAGRPFF. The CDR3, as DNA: TGCAGCGTCCTGGGGGCTGCGGGTCGGCCTTTCTTT.

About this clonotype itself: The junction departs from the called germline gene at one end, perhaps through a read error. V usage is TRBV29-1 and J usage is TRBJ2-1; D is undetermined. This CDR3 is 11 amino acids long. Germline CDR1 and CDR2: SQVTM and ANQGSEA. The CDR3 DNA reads TGCAGCGTAGCCCTAGGGCCCGAGCAGTTCTTT. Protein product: CSVALGPEQFF.

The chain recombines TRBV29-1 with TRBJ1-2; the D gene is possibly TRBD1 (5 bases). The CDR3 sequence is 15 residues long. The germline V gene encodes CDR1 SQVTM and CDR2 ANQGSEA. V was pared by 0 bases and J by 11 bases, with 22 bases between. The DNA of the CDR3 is TGCAGCGTTGAAGACCCCCGGCAGGGCTCAGGCGGTTACACCTTC. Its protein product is CSVEDPRQGSGGYTF.

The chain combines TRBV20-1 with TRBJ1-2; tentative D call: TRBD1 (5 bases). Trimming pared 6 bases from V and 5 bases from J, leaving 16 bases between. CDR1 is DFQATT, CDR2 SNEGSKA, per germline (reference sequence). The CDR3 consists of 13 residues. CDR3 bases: TGCAGTGCGAGTAGGGGACCCAAGTATGGCTACACCTTC. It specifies CSASRGPKYGYTF.